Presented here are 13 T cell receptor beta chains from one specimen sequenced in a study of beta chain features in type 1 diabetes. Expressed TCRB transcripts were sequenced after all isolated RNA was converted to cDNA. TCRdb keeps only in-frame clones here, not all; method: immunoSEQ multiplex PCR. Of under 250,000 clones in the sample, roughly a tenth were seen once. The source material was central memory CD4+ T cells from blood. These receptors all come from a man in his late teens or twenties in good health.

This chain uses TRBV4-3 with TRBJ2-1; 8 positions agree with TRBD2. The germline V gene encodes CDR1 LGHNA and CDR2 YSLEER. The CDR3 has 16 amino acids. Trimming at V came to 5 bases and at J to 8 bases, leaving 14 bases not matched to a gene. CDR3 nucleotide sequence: TGCGCCAGCAGCTCTAGACTAGCGAGGGCCATGGATGAGCAGTTCTTC. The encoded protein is CASSSRLARAMDEQFF.

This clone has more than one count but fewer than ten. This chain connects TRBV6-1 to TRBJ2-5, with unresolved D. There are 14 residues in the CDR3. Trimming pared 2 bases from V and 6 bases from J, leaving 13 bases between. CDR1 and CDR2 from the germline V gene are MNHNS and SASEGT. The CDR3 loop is CASSEIVGRKTQYF. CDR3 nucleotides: TGTGCCAGCAGTGAAATCGTAGGTAGGAAGACCCAGTACTTC.

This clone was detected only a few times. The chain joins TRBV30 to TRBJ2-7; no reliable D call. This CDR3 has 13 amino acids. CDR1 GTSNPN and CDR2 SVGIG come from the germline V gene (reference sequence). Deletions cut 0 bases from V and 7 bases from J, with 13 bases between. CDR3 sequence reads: CAWSVRVWDEQYF. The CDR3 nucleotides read TGTGCCTGGAGTGTACGGGTTTGGGATGAGCAGTACTTC.

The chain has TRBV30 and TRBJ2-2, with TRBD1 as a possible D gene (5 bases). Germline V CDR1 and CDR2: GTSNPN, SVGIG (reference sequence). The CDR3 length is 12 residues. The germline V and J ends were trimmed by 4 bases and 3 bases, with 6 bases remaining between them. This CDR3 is CAWKGYTGELFF. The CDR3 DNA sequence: TGTGCCTGGAAGGGGTACACCGGGGAGCTGTTTTTT.

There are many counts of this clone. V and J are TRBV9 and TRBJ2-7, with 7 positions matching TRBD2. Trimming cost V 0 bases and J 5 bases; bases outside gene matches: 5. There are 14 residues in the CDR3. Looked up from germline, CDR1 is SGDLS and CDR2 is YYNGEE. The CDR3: CASSVGGSGDEQYF. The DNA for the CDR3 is TGTGCCAGCAGCGTAGGCGGGAGTGGGGACGAGCAGTACTTC.

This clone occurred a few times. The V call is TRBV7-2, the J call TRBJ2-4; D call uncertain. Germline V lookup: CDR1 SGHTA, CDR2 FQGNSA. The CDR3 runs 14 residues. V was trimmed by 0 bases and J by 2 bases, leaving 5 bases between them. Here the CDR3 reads CASSLAGSKNIQYF. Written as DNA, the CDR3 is TGTGCCAGCAGCTTAGCTGGGTCCAAAAACATTCAGTACTTC.

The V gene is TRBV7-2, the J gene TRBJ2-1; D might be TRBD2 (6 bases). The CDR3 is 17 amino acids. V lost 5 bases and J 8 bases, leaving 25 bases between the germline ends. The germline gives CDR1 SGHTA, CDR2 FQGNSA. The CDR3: CASSLGSSGRYSHEQFF. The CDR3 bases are TGTGCCAGCAGCCTCGGTAGTAGCGGACGATATTCTCATGAGCAGTTCTTC. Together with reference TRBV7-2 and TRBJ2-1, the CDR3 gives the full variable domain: GAGVSQSPSNKVTEKGKDVELRCDPISGHTALYWYRQSLGQGLEFLIYFQGNSAPDKSGLPSDRFSAERTGGSVSTLTIQRTQQEDSAVYLCASSLGSSGRYSHEQFFGPGTRLTVL.

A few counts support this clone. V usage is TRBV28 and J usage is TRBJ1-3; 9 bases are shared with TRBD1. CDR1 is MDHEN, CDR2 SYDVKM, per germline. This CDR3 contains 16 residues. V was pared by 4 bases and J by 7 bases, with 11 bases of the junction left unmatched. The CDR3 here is CASSWDREFLGNTIYF. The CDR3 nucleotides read TGTGCCAGCAGTTGGGACAGGGAGTTTTTGGGGAACACCATATATTTT.

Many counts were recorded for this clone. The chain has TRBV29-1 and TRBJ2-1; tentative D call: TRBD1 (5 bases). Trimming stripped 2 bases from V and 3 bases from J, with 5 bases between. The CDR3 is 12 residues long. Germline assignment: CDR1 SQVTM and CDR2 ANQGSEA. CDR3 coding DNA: TGCAGCGTTGAAAGGGGCTACAATGAGCAGTTCTTC. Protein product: CSVERGYNEQFF.

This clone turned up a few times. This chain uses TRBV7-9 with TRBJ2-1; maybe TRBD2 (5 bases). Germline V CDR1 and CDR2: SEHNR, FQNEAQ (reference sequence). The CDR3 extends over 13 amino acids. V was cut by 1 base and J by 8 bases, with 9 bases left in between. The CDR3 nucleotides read TGTGCCAGCAGCTTAGAGGGAGTCTATGAGCAGTTCTTC. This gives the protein CASSLEGVYEQFF.

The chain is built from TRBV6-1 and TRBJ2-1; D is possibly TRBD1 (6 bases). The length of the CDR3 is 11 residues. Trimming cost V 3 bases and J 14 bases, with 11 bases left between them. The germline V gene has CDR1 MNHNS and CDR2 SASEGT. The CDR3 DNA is TGTGCCAGCAGTGAGAGGTACAGGGAGTTCTTC. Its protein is CASSERYREFF.

The CDR3 DNA reads as TGTGCCAGCAGCCAGGGCCAGGGAGGCTCCTACGAGCAGTACTTC. Protein product: CASSQGQGGSYEQYF. This rearrangement joins TRBV6-6 to TRBJ2-7, with a possible D match to TRBD2 (6 bases). V gave up 6 bases and J gave up 0 bases, with 15 bases separating them. CDR1 MNHNY and CDR2 SVGAGI come from the germline V gene (reference sequence). The CDR3 consists of 15 residues.

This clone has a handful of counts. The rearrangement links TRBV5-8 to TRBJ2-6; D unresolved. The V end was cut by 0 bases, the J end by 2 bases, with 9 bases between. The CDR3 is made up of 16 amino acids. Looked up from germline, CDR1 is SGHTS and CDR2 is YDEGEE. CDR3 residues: CASSLGWTPGANVLTF. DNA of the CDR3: TGTGCCAGCAGCTTGGGCTGGACCCCTGGGGCCAACGTCCTGACTTTC.